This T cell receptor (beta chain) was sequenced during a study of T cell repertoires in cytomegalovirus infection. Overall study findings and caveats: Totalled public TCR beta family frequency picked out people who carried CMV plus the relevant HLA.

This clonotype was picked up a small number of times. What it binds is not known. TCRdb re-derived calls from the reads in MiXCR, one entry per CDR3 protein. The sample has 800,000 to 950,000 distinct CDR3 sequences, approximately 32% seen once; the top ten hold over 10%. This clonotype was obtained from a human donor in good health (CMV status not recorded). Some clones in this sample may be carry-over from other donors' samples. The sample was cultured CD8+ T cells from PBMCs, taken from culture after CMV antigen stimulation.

The CDR3 DNA is TGCAGTGCTAGGGGGGCGGGGACTCCGTTTGGGGCCAACGTCCTGACTTTC. It codes for CSARGAGTPFGANVLTF. The chain employs TRBV20-1 and TRBJ2-6; the D gene could be TRBD1 or TRBD2 (6 bases each). There are 17 residues in the CDR3. Germline V CDR1 and CDR2: DFQATT, SNEGSKA (reference sequence). Trimming removed 3 bases at V and 3 bases at J, with 18 bases between.